This passage covers 19 T cell receptor beta chains from one sample sequenced in a study of identical twins. In TCRdb, the 5' RACE reads were re-called with MiXCR into one record per CDR3 protein. The data contain 1.5 million to 2 million distinct CDR3 sequences, around 29% of them seen just once; the ten biggest clones take up 0.25% to 0.3%. The sequenced material came from cord blood. These receptors came from a newborn girl in good health.

The chain recombines TRBV12-3 or TRBV12-4 with TRBJ2-4; 15 bases align to TRBD2. The CDR3 contains 14 residues. V lost 6 bases and J lost 13; bases outside the gene matches: 7. The CDR3 sequence: CASRGTSGRNEQYF. The CDR3 DNA is TGTGCCAGCAGGGGGACTAGCGGGAGGAATGAGCAGTACTTC.

The chain carries TRBV6-1 and TRBJ2-4; D might be TRBD1 (5 bases). The V end lost 6 bases, the J end lost 7 bases, and 13 bases lay between the germline ends. This CDR3 is built from 13 residues. CDR1 MNHNS and CDR2 SASEGT come from the germline V gene. CDR3 DNA sequence: TGTGCCAGCAGGCCAGGGAATAGGAACATTCAGTACTTC. This encodes CASRPGNRNIQYF.

This chain connects TRBV4-2 to TRBJ2-1, with D tentatively TRBD1 or TRBD2 (5 bases each). The CDR3 has 16 amino acids. Germline V gene sequence: CDR1 LGHNA, CDR2 YNFKEQ. V lost 2 bases and J lost 5, with 16 bases in between. The CDR3 nucleotides read TGTGCCAGCAGCCAAAATCTCGGGGCCACAAACAATGAGCAGTTCTTC. Amino acids: CASSQNLGATNNEQFF.

The CDR3 region has the DNA TGCAGTGCTAGAAAAAGCGCGGCGTCTCAGCAGTATTTT. Protein sequence: CSARKSAASQQYF. This chain uses TRBV20-1 with TRBJ2-3; D ambiguous. The germline CDR1 and CDR2 sequences are DFQATT and SNEGSKA (reference sequence). This CDR3 comprises 13 residues. Deletions cut 2 bases from V and 11 bases from J, with 17 bases between.

The chain carries TRBV5-1 and TRBJ1-1, with 8 positions matching TRBD1. With 4 bases clipped from V and 4 bases from J, the junction kept 9 bases outside the gene matches. This CDR3 has 15 residues. Germline CDR1 SGHRS, CDR2 YFSETQ. The DNA of the CDR3 is TGCGCCAGCAGCCTGGGCGGACAGGGTATCACTGAAGCTTTCTTT. Its protein is CASSLGGQGITEAFF.

This sequence joins TRBV5-5 and TRBJ2-7; 8 bases are shared with TRBD2. J lost 4 bases, V lost 4 bases, and 10 bases had no gene match. There are 15 residues in the CDR3. Germline CDR1 reads SGHKS; CDR2 reads YYEKEE (reference sequence). The CDR3 DNA follows: TGTGCCAGCAGCCCCCGCGGGGCGGGGGGATACGAGCAGTACTTC. This sequence encodes CASSPRGAGGYEQYF.

This clonotype was seen only a few times. The chain is built from TRBV5-6 and TRBJ1-4; D gene uncertain. V lost 1 base and J 8 bases, leaving 12 bases between the germline ends. The V gene's germline CDR1 is SGHDT and CDR2 YYEEEE. This CDR3 spans 14 amino acids. The CDR3 sequence: CASSLRQAAEKLFF. In DNA, the CDR3 is TGTGCCAGCAGCTTGAGGCAGGCGGCCGAAAAACTGTTTTTT.

V is TRBV12-5 and J is TRBJ2-3; D is perhaps TRBD1 (5 bases). The V and J ends lost 7 bases and 4 bases respectively, with 15 bases between them. The germline V gene has CDR1 LGHNT and CDR2 FRNRAP. CDR3 length: 14 residues. CDR3 sequence (DNA): TGTGCTAGTGCGCTGGGGCCCCTGGCAGATACGCAGTATTTT. Protein sequence: CASALGPLADTQYF.

Comments on this clonotype: A read error may explain this, as a much larger clone is one base away. The chain joins TRBV6-1 to TRBJ2-3, with 10 nucleotides matching TRBD2. The germline V gene encodes CDR1 MNHNS and CDR2 SASEGT. This CDR3 region has 18 residues. The V and J ends lost 6 bases and 3 bases, in that order; junction bases with no gene match: 15. Written as DNA, the CDR3 is TGTGCCAGCAGCTCGGGTACTGAGCGGGGGGGCGAGACAGATACGCAGTATTTT. Amino acids: CASSSGTERGGETDTQYF.

This clonotype appeared a few times. This rearrangement joins TRBV27 to TRBJ2-4; D perhaps matches TRBD2 (5 bases). This CDR3 contains 14 residues. Trimming stripped 8 bases from V and 7 bases from J, with 18 bases between. CDR1 is MNHEY and CDR2 is SMNVEV in the germline V gene (reference sequence). CDR3 protein: CASQARPTGNIQYF. The CDR3 nucleotides are TGTGCCAGCCAAGCGCGCCCGACGGGGAACATTCAGTACTTC.

The CDR3, as DNA: TGTGCCATCGCATGGGCAGATACGCAGTATTTT. Translation gives CAIAWADTQYF. J is TRBJ2-3 and V is TRBV10-3; D is ambiguous. V lost 8 bases and J 4 bases, leaving 7 bases between the germline ends. Germline V CDR1 and CDR2: ENHRY, SYGVKD. There are 11 residues in the CDR3.

The V call is TRBV20-1, the J call TRBJ2-2, with D possibly being TRBD2 (5 bases). This CDR3 is built from 17 residues. The germline V and J ends were trimmed by 0 bases and 4 bases, with 18 bases remaining between them. Germline CDR1 DFQATT, CDR2 SNEGSKA (reference sequence). The CDR3 DNA is TGCAGTGCTAGAGATCCGAATCAGGAGGAACGCACCGGGGAGCTGTTTTTT. This encodes CSARDPNQEERTGELFF.

This chain uses TRBV20-1 with TRBJ2-5; D gene unclear. Trimming stripped 8 bases from V and 11 bases from J, with 15 bases between. The CDR3 sequence is 10 residues long. CDR1 DFQATT and CDR2 SNEGSKA come from the germline V gene (reference sequence). For the CDR3, the DNA is TGCAGTCCCACCCGTGATGAGCAGTACTTC. It is translated as CSPTRDEQYF.

This chain links TRBV20-1 with TRBJ2-3; 15 positions agree with TRBD2. The CDR3 runs to 17 residues. Germline V gene lookup returns CDR1 DFQATT and CDR2 SNEGSKA (reference sequence). V was pared by 2 bases and J by 1 base, with 4 bases of the junction left unmatched. CDR3 coding DNA: TGCAGTGCTAGACGGACTAGCGGGGGGGCCGGCACAGATACGCAGTATTTT. Translated: CSARRTSGGAGTDTQYF.

The chain links TRBV4-2 to TRBJ2-1; D is uncertain. The CDR3 sequence is 15 residues long. Germline V gene lookup returns CDR1 LGHNA and CDR2 YNFKEQ. Trimming took off 2 bases at V and 7 bases at J, with 15 bases between the two ends. Here the CDR3 DNA reads TGTGCCAGCAGCCAATTTCACGTGGTTGGGAATGAGCAGTTCTTC. It codes for CASSQFHVVGNEQFF.

This clonotype occurred a few times. The rearrangement links TRBV5-1 to TRBJ1-1; D is possibly TRBD1 (5 bases). The CDR3 runs to 12 residues. Germline lookup yields CDR1 SGHRS and CDR2 YFSETQ. Trimming pared 0 bases from V and 10 bases from J, leaving 10 bases between. The CDR3 DNA sequence: TGCGCCAGCAGCTTGGTGGGGGGAGGAGCTTTCTTT. This gives the protein CASSLVGGGAFF.

The chain has TRBV10-3 and TRBJ2-5; D is uncertain. Trimming removed 4 bases from V and 1 base from J, with 7 bases in between. The germline gives CDR1 ENHRY, CDR2 SYGVKD. This CDR3 has 13 amino acids. The CDR3 is CAISAPPQETQYF. CDR3 DNA: TGTGCCATCAGTGCCCCCCCCCAAGAGACCCAGTACTTC.

This clonotype was seen ten or more times. The chain combines TRBV29-1 with TRBJ1-2; 8 positions match TRBD1. V shed 4 bases, J shed 6 bases, and the junction held 4 bases outside the gene matches. Looked up from germline, CDR1 is SQVTM and CDR2 is ANQGSEA. The CDR3 has 12 residues. The DNA for the CDR3 is TGCAGCGTTGGGACAGGGTTCAATGGCTACACCTTC. As protein: CSVGTGFNGYTF.

This clonotype was counted between two and nine times. The J gene is TRBJ1-4, the V gene TRBV7-2; D not resolved. The V and J ends lost 5 bases and 1 base respectively, with 11 bases between them. CDR3 length: 15 amino acids. Germline V CDR1 and CDR2: SGHTA, FQGNSA. CDR3 residues: CASSLLGITNEKLFF. For the CDR3, the DNA is TGTGCCAGCAGCCTACTGGGGATAACTAATGAAAAACTGTTTTTT.